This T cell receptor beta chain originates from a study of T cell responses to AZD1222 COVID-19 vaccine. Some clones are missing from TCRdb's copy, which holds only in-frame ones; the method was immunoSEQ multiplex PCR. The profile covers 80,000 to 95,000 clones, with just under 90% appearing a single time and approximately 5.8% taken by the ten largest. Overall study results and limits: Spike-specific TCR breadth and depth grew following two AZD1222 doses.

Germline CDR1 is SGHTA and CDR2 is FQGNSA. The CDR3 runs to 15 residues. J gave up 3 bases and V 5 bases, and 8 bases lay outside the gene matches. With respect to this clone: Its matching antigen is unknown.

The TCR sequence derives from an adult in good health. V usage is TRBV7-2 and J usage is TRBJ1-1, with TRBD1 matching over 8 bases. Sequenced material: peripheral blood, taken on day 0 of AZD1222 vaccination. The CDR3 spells CASSPMDRDYTEAFF. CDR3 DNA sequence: TGTGCCAGCAGCCCGATGGACAGGGATTACACTGAAGCTTTCTTT.